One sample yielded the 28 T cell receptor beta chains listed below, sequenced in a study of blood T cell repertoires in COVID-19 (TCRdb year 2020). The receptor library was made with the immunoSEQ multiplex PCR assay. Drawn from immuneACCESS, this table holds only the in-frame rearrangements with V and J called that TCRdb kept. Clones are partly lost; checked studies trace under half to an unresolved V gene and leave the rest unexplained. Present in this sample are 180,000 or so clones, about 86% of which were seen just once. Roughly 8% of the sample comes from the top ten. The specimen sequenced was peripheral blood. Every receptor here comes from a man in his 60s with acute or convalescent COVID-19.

This chain's CDR3 is CASSSEGAETQYF. The DNA of the CDR3 is TGTGCCAGCAGTTCTGAGGGGGCGGAGACCCAGTACTTC. The chain recombines TRBV27 with TRBJ2-5, with 7 bases matching TRBD1. The CDR3 runs 13 residues. V lost 4 bases and J lost 5; bases outside the gene matches: 4. CDR1 is MNHEY and CDR2 is SMNVEV in the germline V gene (reference sequence).

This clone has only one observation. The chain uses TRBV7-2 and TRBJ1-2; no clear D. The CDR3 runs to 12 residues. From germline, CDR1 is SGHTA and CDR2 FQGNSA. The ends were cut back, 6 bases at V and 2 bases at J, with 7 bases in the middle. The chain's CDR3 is CASSSKNYGYTF. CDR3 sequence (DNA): TGTGCCAGCAGTTCTAAGAACTATGGCTACACCTTC.

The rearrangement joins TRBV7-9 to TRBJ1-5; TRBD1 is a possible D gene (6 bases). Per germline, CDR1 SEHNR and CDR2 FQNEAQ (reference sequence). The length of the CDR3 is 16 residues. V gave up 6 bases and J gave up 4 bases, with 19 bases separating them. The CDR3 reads CASRCRRDTRNQPQHF. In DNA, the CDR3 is TGTGCCAGCAGGTGTAGACGGGACACCCGAAATCAGCCCCAGCATTTT.

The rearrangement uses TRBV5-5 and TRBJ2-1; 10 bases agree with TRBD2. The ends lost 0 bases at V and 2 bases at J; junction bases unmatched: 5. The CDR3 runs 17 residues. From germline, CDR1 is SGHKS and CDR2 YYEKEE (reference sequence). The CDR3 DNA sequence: TGTGCCAGCAGCTTGGTTGAAGCGGGGGGGCCCTACAATGAGCAGTTCTTC. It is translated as CASSLVEAGGPYNEQFF.

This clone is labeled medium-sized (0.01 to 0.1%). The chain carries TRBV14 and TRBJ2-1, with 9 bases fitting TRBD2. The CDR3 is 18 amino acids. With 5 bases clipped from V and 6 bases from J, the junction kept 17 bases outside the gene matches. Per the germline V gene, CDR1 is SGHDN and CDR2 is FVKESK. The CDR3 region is CASSSPREAGGHRNEQFF. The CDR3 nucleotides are TGTGCCAGCAGCTCCCCCCGGGAAGCGGGAGGCCACCGCAATGAGCAGTTCTTC.

The CDR3 DNA is TGTGCCAGCAGCGGAACCCTAGCAGGGGGCGCAGGTGGCTACACCTTC. Amino acids: CASSGTLAGGAGGYTF. The chain couples TRBV11-2 to TRBJ1-2; 8 bases are a match to TRBD1. Germline CDR1 and CDR2: SGHAT and FQNNGV. This CDR3 has 16 amino acids. J gave up 7 bases and V 5 bases, and 15 bases lay outside the gene matches.

The CDR3 bases are TGTGCCAGCAGCCTTTACGAGCAGTACTTC. Residues: CASSLYEQYF. This chain uses TRBV11-2 with TRBJ2-7; D unclear. V was clipped by 5 bases and J by 4 bases, with 3 bases between them. Germline CDR1 and CDR2: SGHAT and FQNNGV. There are 10 residues in the CDR3.

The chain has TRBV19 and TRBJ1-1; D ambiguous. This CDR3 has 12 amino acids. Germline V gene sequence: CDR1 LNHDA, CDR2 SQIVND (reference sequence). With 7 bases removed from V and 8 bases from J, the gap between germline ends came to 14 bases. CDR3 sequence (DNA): TGTGCCAGTATTAAGAACAACCGAGAAGCTTTCTTT. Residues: CASIKNNREAFF.

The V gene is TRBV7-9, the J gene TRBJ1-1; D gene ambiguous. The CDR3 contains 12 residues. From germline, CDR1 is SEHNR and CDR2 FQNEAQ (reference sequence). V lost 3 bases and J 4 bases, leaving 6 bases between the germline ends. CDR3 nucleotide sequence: TGTGCCAGCAGCTTTCTTCCCACTGAAGCTTTCTTT. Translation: CASSFLPTEAFF.

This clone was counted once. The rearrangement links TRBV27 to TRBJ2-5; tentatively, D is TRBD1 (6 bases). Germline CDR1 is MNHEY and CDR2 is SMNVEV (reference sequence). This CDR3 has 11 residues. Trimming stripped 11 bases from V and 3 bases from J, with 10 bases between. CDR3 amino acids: CAPGAEETQYF. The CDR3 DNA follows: TGTGCCCCAGGGGCGGAAGAGACCCAGTACTTC.

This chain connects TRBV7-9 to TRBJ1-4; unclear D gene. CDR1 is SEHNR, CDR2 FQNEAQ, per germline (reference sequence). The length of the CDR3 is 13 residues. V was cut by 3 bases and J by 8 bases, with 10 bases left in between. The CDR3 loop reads CASSLTGVEKLFF. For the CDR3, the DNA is TGTGCCAGCAGCTTGACCGGGGTGGAAAAACTGTTTTTT.

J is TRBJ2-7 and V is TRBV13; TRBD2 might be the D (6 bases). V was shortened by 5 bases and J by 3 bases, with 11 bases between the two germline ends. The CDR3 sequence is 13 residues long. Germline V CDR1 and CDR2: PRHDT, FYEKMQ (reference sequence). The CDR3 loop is CASSLGGVYEQYF. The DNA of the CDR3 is TGTGCCAGCAGCCTGGGGGGAGTCTACGAGCAGTACTTC.

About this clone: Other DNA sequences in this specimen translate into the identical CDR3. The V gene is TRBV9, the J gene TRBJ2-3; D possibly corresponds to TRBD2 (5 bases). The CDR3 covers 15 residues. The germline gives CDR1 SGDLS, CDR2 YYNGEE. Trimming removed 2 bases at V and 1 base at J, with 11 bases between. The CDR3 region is CASSVVEGRTDTQYF. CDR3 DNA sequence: TGTGCCAGCAGCGTGGTAGAGGGCCGCACAGATACGCAGTATTTT.

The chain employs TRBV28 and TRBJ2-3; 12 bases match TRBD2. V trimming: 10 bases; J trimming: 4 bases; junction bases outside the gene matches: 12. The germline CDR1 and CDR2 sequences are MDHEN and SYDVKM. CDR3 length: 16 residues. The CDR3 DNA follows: TGTGCCACTCTAGGACTGACTAGCGGGAGTCCAGATACGCAGTATTTT. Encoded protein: CATLGLTSGSPDTQYF.

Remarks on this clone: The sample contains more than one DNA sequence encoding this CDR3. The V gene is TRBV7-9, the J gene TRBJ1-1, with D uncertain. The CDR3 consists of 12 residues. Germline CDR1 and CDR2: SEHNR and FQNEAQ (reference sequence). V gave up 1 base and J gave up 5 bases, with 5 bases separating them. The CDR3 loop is CASSLGRTEAFF. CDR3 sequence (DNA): TGTGCCAGCAGCTTAGGTCGGACTGAAGCTTTCTTT. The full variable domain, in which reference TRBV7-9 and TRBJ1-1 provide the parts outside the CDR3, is DTGVSQNPRHKITKRGQNVTFRCDPISEHNRLYWYRQTLGQGPEFLTYFQNEAQLEKSRLLSDRFSAERPKGSFSTLEIQRTEQGDSAMYLCASSLGRTEAFFGQGTRLTVV.

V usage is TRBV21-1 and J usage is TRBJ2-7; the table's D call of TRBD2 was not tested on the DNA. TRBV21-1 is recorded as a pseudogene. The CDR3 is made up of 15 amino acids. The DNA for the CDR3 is TGTGCCAGCAGCAAAGGGTGGGGGGGCTCCTACGAGCAGTACTTC. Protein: CASSKGWGGSYEQYF.

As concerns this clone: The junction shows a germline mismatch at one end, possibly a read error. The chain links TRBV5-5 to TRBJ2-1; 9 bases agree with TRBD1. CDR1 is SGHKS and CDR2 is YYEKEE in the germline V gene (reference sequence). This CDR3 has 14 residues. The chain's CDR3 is CASRLGQGVVEQFF. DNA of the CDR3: TGTGCCAGCAGGTTGGGACAGGGAGTCGTTGAGCAGTTCTTC.

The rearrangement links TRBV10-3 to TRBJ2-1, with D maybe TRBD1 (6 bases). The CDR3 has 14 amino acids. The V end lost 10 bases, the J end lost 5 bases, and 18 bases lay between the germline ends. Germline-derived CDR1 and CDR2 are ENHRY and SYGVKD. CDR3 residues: CATWLGGYDNEQFF. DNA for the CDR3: TGTGCCACCTGGCTTGGGGGCTATGACAATGAGCAGTTCTTC.

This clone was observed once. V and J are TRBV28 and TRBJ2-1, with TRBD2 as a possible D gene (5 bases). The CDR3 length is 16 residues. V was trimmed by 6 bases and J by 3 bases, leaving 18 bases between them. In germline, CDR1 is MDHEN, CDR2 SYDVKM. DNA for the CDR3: TGTGCCAGCAGCCCGGCGGGCGGCCCTATCTACAATGAGCAGTTCTTC. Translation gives CASSPAGGPIYNEQFF.

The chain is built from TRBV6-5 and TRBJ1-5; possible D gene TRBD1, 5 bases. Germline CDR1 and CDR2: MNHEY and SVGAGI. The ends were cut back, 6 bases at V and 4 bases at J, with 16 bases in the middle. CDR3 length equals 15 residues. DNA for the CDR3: TGTGCCAGCAGCGCTCAGGAGGGGACTAATCAGCCCCAGCATTTT. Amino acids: CASSAQEGTNQPQHF.

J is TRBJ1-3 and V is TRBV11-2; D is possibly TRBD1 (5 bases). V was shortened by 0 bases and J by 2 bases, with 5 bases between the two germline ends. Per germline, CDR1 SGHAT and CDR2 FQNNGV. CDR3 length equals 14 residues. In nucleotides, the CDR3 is TGTGCCAGCAGCTTAGACAGGGCTGGAAACACCATATATTTT. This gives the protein CASSLDRAGNTIYF.

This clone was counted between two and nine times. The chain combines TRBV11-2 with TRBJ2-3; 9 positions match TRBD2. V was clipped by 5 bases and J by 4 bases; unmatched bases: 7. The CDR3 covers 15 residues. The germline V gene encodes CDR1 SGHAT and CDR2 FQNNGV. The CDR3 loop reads CASSPRKRGADTQYF. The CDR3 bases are TGTGCCAGCAGCCCGAGGAAGCGGGGGGCAGATACGCAGTATTTT.

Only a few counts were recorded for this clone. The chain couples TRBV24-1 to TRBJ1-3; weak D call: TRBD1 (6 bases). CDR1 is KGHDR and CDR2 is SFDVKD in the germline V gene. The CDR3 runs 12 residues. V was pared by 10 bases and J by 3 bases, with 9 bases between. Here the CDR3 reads CATQGYGNTIYF. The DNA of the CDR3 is TGTGCCACACAGGGCTATGGAAACACCATATATTTT.

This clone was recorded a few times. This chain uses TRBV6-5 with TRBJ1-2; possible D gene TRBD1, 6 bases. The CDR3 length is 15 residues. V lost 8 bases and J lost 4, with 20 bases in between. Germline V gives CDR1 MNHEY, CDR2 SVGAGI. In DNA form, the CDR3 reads TGTGCCAGCCGGCCGGGAGCGGGGGCAATCTATGGCTACACCTTC. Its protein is CASRPGAGAIYGYTF.

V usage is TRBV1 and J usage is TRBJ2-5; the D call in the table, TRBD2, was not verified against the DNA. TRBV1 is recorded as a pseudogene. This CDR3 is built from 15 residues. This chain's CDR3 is CTSSLTSGIQETQYF. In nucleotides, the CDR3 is TGCACCAGCAGCCTGACTAGCGGGATCCAAGAGACCCAGTACTTC.

CDR3 coding DNA: TGCGCCAGCAGCTTGGAGGCACAGAATGAAAAACTGTTTTTT. Its translation is CASSLEAQNEKLFF. The gene calls are TRBV5-1 and TRBJ1-4, with D unresolved. The germline gives CDR1 SGHRS, CDR2 YFSETQ. Trimming shortened V by 0 bases and J by 5 bases, and 8 bases separated the two germline ends. This CDR3 has 14 residues.

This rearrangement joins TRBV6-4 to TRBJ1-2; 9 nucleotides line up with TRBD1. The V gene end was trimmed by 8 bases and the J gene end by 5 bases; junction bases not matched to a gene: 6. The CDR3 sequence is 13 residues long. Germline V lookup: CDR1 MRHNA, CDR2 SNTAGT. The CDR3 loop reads CASQKDRGYGYTF. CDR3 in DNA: TGTGCCAGCCAGAAGGACAGGGGATATGGCTACACCTTC.

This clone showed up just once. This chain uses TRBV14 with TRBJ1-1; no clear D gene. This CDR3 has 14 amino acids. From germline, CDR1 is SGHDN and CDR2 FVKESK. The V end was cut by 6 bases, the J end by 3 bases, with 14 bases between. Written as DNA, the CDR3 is TGTGCCAGCAGAGAGGGCCCAGCGTACACTGAAGCTTTCTTT. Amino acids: CASREGPAYTEAFF.